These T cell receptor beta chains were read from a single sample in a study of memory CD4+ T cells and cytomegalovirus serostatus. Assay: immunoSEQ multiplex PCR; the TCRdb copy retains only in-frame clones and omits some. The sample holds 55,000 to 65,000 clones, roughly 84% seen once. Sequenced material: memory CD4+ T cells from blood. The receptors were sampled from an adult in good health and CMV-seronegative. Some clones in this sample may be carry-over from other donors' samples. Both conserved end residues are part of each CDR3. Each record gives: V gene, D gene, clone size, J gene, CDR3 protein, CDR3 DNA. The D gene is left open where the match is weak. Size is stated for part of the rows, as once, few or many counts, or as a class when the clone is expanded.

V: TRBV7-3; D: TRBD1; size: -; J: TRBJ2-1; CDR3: CASSNLGTAKQREQFF; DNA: TGTGCCAGCAGTAACTTGGGGACAGCCAAACAGAGGGAGCAGTTCTTC
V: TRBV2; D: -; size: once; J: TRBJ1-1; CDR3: CASSENPAGDTEAFF; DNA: TGTGCCAGCAGTGAAAACCCAGCGGGGGACACTGAAGCTTTCTTT
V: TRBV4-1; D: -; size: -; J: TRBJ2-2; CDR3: CASSQDGGGQGAIGELFF; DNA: TGCGCCAGCAGCCAAGATGGGGGAGGGCAGGGGGCTATCGGGGAGCTGTTTTTT
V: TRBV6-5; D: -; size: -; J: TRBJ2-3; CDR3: CASSTVATPDTQYF; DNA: TGTGCCAGCAGCACCGTAGCGACCCCAGATACGCAGTATTTT
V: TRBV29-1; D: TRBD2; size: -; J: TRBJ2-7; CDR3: CSATGTSGRFNEQYF; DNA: TGCAGCGCGACAGGGACTAGCGGGAGGTTCAACGAGCAGTACTTC
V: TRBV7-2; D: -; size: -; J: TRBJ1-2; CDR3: CASSPGRSDRGYTF; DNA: TGTGCCAGCAGCCCCGGGAGGTCGGATCGGGGCTACACCTTC
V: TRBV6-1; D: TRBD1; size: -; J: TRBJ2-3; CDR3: CAVNDRALRDSQYF; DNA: TGTGCTGTCAATGACAGGGCCCTACGCGATTCCCAGTATTTT
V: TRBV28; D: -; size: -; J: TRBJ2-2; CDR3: CASRSTLGGTGELFF; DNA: TGTGCCAGCAGATCCACTCTGGGAGGCACCGGGGAGCTGTTTTTT
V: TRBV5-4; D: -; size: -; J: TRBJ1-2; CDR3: CASSLPGSIYGYTF; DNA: TGTGCCAGCAGCTTGCCAGGCTCCATCTATGGCTACACCTTC
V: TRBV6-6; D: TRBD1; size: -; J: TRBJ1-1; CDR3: CASSYSGTGAFF; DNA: TGTGCCAGCAGTTACTCTGGGACAGGGGCTTTCTTT
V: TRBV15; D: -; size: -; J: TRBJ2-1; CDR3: CATSRDSHSYNEQFF; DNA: TGTGCCACCAGCAGAGATTCACACTCTTACAATGAGCAGTTCTTC
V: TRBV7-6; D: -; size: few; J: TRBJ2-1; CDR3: CASSFQSYNEQFF; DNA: TGTGCCAGCAGCTTTCAGTCCTACAATGAGCAGTTCTTC
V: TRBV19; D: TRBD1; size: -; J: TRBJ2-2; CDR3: CASSISWDREAGELFF; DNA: TGTGCCAGTAGTATATCATGGGACAGGGAGGCCGGGGAGCTGTTTTTT
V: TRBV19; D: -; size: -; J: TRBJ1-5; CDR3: CASSTGGGFGQPQHF; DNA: TGTGCCAGTAGTACTGGGGGCGGTTTCGGCCAGCCCCAGCATTTT
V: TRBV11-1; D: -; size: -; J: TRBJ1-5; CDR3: CASSPTLGGPQHF; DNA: TGTGCCAGCAGCCCAACCCTGGGAGGGCCCCAGCATTTT
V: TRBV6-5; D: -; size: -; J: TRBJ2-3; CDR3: CASRVSFRADTQYF; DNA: TGTGCCAGCAGGGTCTCCTTCCGCGCGGATACGCAGTATTTT
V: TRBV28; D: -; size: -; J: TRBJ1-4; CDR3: CASSRRAANEKLFF; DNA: TGTGCCAGCAGCCGGAGGGCGGCTAATGAAAAACTGTTTTTT
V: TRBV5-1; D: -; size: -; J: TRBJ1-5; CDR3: CASSLGGRDQPQHF; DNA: TGCGCCAGCAGCTTGGGAGGGAGAGATCAGCCCCAGCATTTT
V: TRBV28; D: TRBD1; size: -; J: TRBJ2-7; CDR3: CASTERGRGEQYF; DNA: TGTGCCAGCACCGAGCGTGGCAGGGGGGAGCAGTACTTC
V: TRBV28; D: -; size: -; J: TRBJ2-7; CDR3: CASSFETPSYEQYF; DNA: TGTGCCAGCAGTTTTGAGACACCCTCCTACGAGCAGTACTTC
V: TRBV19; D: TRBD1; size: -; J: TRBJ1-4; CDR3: CASSTQQGAYEKLFF; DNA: TGTGCCAGTAGTACCCAACAGGGGGCTTATGAAAAACTGTTTTTT
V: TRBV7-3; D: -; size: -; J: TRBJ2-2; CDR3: CASSLMRDTGELFF; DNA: TGTGCCAGCAGCTTAATGCGGGACACCGGGGAGCTGTTTTTT
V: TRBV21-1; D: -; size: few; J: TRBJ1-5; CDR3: CASRPTGVGNSNQPQHF; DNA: TGTGCCAGCAGACCCACAGGGGTTGGGAATAGCAATCAGCCCCAGCATTTT
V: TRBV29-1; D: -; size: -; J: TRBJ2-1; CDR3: CSVVLAGTIYNEQFF; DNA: TGCAGCGTTGTTCTGGCCGGGACCATTTACAATGAGCAGTTCTTC
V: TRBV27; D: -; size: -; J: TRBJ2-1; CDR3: CASSFGEYNEQFF; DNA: TGTGCCAGCAGTTTCGGCGAGTACAATGAGCAGTTCTTC
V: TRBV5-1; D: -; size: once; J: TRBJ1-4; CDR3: CASSLEVEGEKLFF; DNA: TGCGCCAGCAGCTTGGAGGTAGAGGGGGAAAAACTGTTTTTT
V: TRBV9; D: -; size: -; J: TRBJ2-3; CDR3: CASSVGGTDTQYF; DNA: TGTGCCAGCAGCGTAGGGGGCACAGATACGCAGTATTTT
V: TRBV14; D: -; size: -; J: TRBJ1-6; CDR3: CASSREATHNSPLHF; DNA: TGTGCCAGCAGCCGTGAGGCCACCCATAATTCACCCCTCCACTTT
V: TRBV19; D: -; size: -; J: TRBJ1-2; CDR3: CASFNQRQGRGGYTF; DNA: TGTGCCAGTTTTAATCAACGCCAGGGGAGGGGCGGCTACACCTTC
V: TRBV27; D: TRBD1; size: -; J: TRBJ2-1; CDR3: CASSLRTGFF; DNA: TGTGCCAGCAGTCTTAGGACAGGGTTCTTC
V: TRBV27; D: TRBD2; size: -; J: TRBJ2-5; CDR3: CASSYFSGNQETQYF; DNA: TGTGCCAGCAGTTATTTTAGCGGGAATCAAGAGACCCAGTACTTC
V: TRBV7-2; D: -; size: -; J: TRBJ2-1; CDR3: CASSPGRAYNEQFF; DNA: TGTGCCAGCAGCCCGGGACGAGCATACAATGAGCAGTTCTTC
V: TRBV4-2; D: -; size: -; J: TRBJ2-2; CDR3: CASSPRMGGEELFF; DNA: TGTGCCAGCAGCCCCCGAATGGGGGGTGAGGAGCTGTTTTTT
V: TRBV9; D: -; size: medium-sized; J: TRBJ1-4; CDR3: CASSPGTAEAPEKLFF; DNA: TGTGCCAGCAGCCCCGGGACGGCGGAGGCCCCTGAAAAACTGTTTTTT
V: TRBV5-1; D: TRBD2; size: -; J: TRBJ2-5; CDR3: CASSLGGLGQETQYF; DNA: TGCGCCAGCAGCTTGGGTGGACTAGGCCAAGAGACCCAGTACTTC
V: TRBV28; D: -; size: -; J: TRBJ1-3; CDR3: CASGQILGSGNTIYF; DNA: TGTGCCAGCGGCCAGATCCTTGGTTCTGGAAACACCATATATTTT
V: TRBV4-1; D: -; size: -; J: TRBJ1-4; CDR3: CASSQVDRSNEKLFF; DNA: TGCGCCAGCAGCCAAGTTGACAGGAGTAATGAAAAACTGTTTTTT
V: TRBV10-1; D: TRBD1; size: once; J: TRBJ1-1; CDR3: CASRADRGHTEAFF; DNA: TGCGCCAGCAGGGCGGACAGGGGTCACACTGAAGCTTTCTTT
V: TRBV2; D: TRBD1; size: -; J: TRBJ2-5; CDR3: CASSTDRGKETQYF; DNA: TGTGCCAGCAGTACAGACAGGGGGAAGGAGACCCAGTACTTC
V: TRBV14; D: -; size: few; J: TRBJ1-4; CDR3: CASSQFGSINEKLFF; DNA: TGTGCCAGCAGCCAATTCGGGTCCATTAATGAAAAACTGTTTTTT
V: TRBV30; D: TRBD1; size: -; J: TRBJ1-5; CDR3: CAWTPTGAGQPQHF; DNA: TGTGCCTGGACCCCGACAGGGGCTGGGCAGCCCCAGCATTTT
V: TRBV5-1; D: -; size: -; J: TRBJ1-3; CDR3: CASSLRTQDTIYF; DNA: TGCGCCAGCAGCTTGAGGACCCAGGACACCATATATTTT
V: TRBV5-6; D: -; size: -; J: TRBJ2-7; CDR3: CASSRTGTDSYEQYF; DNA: TGTGCCAGCAGCCGGACCGGGACTGACTCCTACGAGCAGTACTTC
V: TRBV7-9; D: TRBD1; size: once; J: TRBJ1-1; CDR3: CASSFYRGPTEAFF; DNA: TGTGCCAGCAGCTTTTACAGGGGGCCCACTGAAGCTTTCTTT
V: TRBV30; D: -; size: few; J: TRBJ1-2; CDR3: CAWSPSRGSGYTF; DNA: TGTGCCTGGAGCCCAAGTCGAGGGTCTGGCTACACCTTC
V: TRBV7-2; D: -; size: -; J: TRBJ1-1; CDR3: CASSLSKEMNTEAFF; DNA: TGTGCCAGCAGCTTAAGTAAAGAAATGAACACTGAAGCTTTCTTT
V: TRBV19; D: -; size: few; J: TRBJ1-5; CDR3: CASSTPTGRNQPQHF; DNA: TGTGCCAGTAGTACACCGACAGGACGCAATCAGCCCCAGCATTTT
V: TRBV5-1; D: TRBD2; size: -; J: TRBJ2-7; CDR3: CASSSGLAYEQYF; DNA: TGCGCCAGCAGCTCGGGACTAGCGTACGAGCAGTACTTC
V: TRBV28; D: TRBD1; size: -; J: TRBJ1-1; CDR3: CASSFPRTGRHTEAFF; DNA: TGTGCCAGCAGTTTCCCAAGGACAGGGCGGCACACTGAAGCTTTCTTT
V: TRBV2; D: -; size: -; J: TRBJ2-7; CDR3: CASRRGPGEQYF; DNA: TGTGCCAGCAGGCGCGGACCGGGCGAGCAGTACTTC
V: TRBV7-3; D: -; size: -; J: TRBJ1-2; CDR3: CASGSGQGTGYTF; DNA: TGTGCCAGCGGAAGCGGCCAGGGGACCGGCTACACCTTC
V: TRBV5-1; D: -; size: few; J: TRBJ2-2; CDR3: CASSLTAGSGELFF; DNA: TGCGCCAGCAGCTTAACGGCTGGATCCGGGGAGCTGTTTTTT
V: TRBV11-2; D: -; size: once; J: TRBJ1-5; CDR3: CASSSSVDQPQHF; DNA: TGTGCCAGCAGCTCTAGTGTGGATCAGCCCCAGCATTTT
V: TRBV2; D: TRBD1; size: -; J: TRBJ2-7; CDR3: CASRRDRATYEQYF; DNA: TGTGCCAGCAGGCGGGACAGGGCCACCTACGAGCAGTACTTC
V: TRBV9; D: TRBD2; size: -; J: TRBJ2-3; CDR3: CASSVGTSSRVTDTQYF; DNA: TGTGCCAGCAGTGTCGGGACTAGCAGTCGGGTCACAGATACGCAGTATTTT
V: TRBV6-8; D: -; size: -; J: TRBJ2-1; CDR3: CASSYQRSSYNEQFF; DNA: TGTGCCAGCAGTTACCAGCGGAGCTCCTACAATGAGCAGTTCTTC
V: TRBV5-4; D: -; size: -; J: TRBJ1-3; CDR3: CASSSSGGSGNTIYF; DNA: TGTGCCAGCAGCTCGTCGGGGGGCTCTGGAAACACCATATATTTT
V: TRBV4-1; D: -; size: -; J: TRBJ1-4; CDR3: CASSRNPREATNEKLFF; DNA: TGCGCCAGCAGCCGGAACCCGAGGGAAGCAACTAATGAAAAACTGTTTTTT
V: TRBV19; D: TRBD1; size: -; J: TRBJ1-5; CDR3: CASSGDRGNQPQHF; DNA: TGTGCCAGTAGTGGGGACAGGGGAAATCAGCCCCAGCATTTT
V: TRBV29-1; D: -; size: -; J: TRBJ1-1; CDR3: CSVLHGKTEAFF; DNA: TGCAGCGTCCTACACGGGAAGACTGAAGCTTTCTTT